These 15 T cell receptor beta chains came from one sample sequenced in a study of T cell repertoires in aging, cancer and after chemotherapy. Amplification of TCR beta used genomic DNA extracted from peripheral blood. Multiplex touch-down PCR with TRB-A/B primers amplified rearranged V-D-J TRB sequences. A single record per CDR3 protein comes from TCRdb applying MiXCR to the multiplex PCR reads. The sample carries about 450 distinct CDR3 sequences, 30% to 35% recorded once. Input material: blood. The source of these receptors is a human donor in good health.

This chain connects TRBV7-9 to TRBJ2-7; D call uncertain. Looked up from germline, CDR1 is SEHNR and CDR2 is FQNEAQ (reference sequence). Trimming took 8 bases from V and 1 from J, leaving 6 bases between them. The CDR3 length is 11 residues. CDR3 bases: TGTGCCAGCGACTCGTCCTACGAGCAGTACTTC. Translated: CASDSSYEQYF.

The rearrangement uses TRBV11-2 and TRBJ2-7; the D is unclear. This CDR3 comprises 14 residues. The ends were cut back, 2 bases at V and 4 bases at J, with 12 bases in the middle. The germline V gene has CDR1 SGHAT and CDR2 FQNNGV. CDR3 region: CASSLRSSNYEQYF. The CDR3 DNA reads as TGTGCCAGCAGCTTACGGAGTTCCAATTACGAGCAGTACTTC.

By sample fraction, this clonotype is hyperexpanded (1% or more). The J gene is TRBJ1-2, the V gene TRBV6-5, with 9 bases identical to TRBD1. CDR1 and CDR2 from the germline V gene are MNHEY and SVGAGI. There are 12 residues in the CDR3. The V and J ends lost 4 bases and 8 bases, in that order; junction bases with no gene match: 2. The CDR3 DNA reads as TGTGCCAGCAGTTTCGGACAGGGGGGCTACACCTTC. This translates into CASSFGQGGYTF.

This clonotype turned up a few times. The rearrangement joins TRBV12-3 or TRBV12-4 to TRBJ1-3; perhaps TRBD1 as D (6 bases). V was cut by 2 bases and J by 3 bases, with 11 bases left in between. The CDR3 runs 15 residues. DNA for the CDR3: TGTGCCAGCAGTTTAAGGGGGGGTAGTGGAAACACCATATATTTT. It codes for CASSLRGGSGNTIYF.

CDR3 loop: CASSYGTGGAKAYEQYF. The DNA of the CDR3 is TGTGCCAGCAGTTATGGGACAGGGGGCGCGAAAGCCTACGAGCAGTACTTC. The chain joins TRBV6-5 to TRBJ2-7; 12 nucleotides agree with TRBD1. CDR3 length: 17 residues. The V gene's germline CDR1 is MNHEY and CDR2 SVGAGI. J lost 2 bases, V lost 3 bases, and 8 bases had no gene match.

The chain has TRBV5-4 and TRBJ2-1; D call uncertain. Trimming removed 2 bases from V and 7 bases from J, with 7 bases in between. Germline V gives CDR1 SGHNT, CDR2 YYREEE (reference sequence). The CDR3 length is 12 residues. This chain's CDR3 is CASSLPGNEQFF. The CDR3 DNA sequence: TGTGCCAGCAGCTTACCCGGAAATGAGCAGTTCTTC.

This clonotype turned up a few times. The junction shows a germline mismatch at one end, possibly a read error. The chain joins TRBV6-2 or TRBV6-3 to TRBJ2-7; D possibly uses TRBD1 or TRBD2 (5 bases each). This CDR3 spans 13 amino acids. Germline CDR1 reads MNHEY; CDR2 reads SVGEGT. CDR3 sequence (DNA): TGTGCCAGCATCCCGACCCGGGGCCAGACCCCCGTTTTC. It translates to CASIPTRGQTPVF.

The chain couples TRBV20-1 to TRBJ2-7; possible D gene TRBD2, 6 bases. V was clipped by 3 bases and J by 7 bases, with 13 bases between them. This CDR3 comprises 12 residues. CDR1 is DFQATT, CDR2 SNEGSKA, per germline (reference sequence). CDR3 amino acids: CSASVREVEQYF. The CDR3, as DNA: TGCAGTGCTAGCGTCAGGGAGGTGGAGCAGTACTTC.

This clonotype is classed as large. J is TRBJ1-6 and V is TRBV6-5; D might be TRBD1 (5 bases). The CDR3 contains 15 residues. Deletions cut 6 bases from V and 6 bases from J, with 15 bases between. Looked up from germline, CDR1 is MNHEY and CDR2 is SVGAGI. In nucleotides, the CDR3 is TGTGCCAGCAGACCGAACCGGGGCATTAATTCACCCCTCCACTTT. This encodes CASRPNRGINSPLHF.

The V gene is TRBV20-1, the J gene TRBJ2-5; perhaps TRBD1 as D (5 bases). The V gene's germline CDR1 is DFQATT and CDR2 SNEGSKA (reference sequence). V lost 3 bases, J lost 1 base, and 18 bases lay in between. The CDR3 consists of 16 residues. The CDR3 loop is CSARGSTDSFQETQYF. CDR3 DNA: TGCAGTGCTAGGGGTTCCACTGACAGCTTCCAAGAGACCCAGTACTTC.

The chain carries TRBV24-1 and TRBJ2-2; D gene ambiguous. From germline, CDR1 is KGHDR and CDR2 SFDVKD. CDR3 length equals 15 residues. V was trimmed by 4 bases and J by 5 bases, leaving 13 bases between them. CDR3 sequence (DNA): TGTGCCACCAGTGAAGGGCAGCGAGAGACCGGGGAGCTGTTTTTT. This translates into CATSEGQRETGELFF.

The CDR3 sequence is CASSETSGVSTDTQYF. The CDR3 coding sequence is TGTGCCAGCAGTGAGACTAGCGGGGTCAGCACAGATACGCAGTATTTT. The rearrangement joins TRBV6-4 to TRBJ2-3; 11 nucleotides match TRBD2. Germline values: CDR1 MRHNA, CDR2 SNTAGT. V was clipped by 3 bases and J by 0 bases; unmatched bases: 2. The CDR3 consists of 16 residues.

By frequency in the sample, this clonotype is large. The chain employs TRBV6-2 or TRBV6-3 and TRBJ2-1, with 8 nucleotides matching TRBD1. Germline V gene lookup returns CDR1 MNHEY and CDR2 SVGEGT. This CDR3 is built from 15 residues. V was pared by 5 bases and J by 5 bases, with 8 bases of the junction left unmatched. DNA of the CDR3: TGTGCCAGCAGTCACCTCCCGGACAGGGACAATGAGCAGTTCTTC. It yields the protein CASSHLPDRDNEQFF.

This clonotype has just a few counts. J is TRBJ2-1 and V is TRBV14; 9 nucleotides match TRBD2. From germline, CDR1 is SGHDN and CDR2 FVKESK. V gave up 0 bases and J gave up 7 bases; unmatched junction bases: 7. The CDR3 totals 16 residues. CDR3 in amino acids: CASSQELAGGYNEQFF. In DNA, the CDR3 is TGTGCCAGCAGCCAAGAACTCGCGGGGGGGTATAATGAGCAGTTCTTC.

This clonotype is large in the sample. The chain is built from TRBV6-5 and TRBJ1-6; no clear D. Trimming pared 2 bases from V and 10 bases from J, leaving 9 bases between. Germline CDR1 MNHEY, CDR2 SVGAGI. The CDR3 has 13 amino acids. The CDR3, as DNA: TGTGCCAGCAGTTACGAAGCCGAGTCACCCCTCCACTTT. It translates to CASSYEAESPLHF.